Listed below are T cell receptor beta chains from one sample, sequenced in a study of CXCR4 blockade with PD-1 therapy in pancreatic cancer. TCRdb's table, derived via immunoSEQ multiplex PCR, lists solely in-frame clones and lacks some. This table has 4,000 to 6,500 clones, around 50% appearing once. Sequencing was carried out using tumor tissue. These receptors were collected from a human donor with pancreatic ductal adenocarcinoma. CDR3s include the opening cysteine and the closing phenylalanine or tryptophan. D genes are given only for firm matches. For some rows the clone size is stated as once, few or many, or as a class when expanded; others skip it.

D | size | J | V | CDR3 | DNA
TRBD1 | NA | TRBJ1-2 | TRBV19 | CASSIGSGQGNYGYTF | TGTGCCAGTAGTATAGGATCGGGACAGGGTAACTATGGCTACACCTTC
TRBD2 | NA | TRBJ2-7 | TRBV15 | CATSRDLAVSYEQYF | TGTGCCACCAGCAGAGATCTAGCGGTCTCCTACGAGCAGTACTTC
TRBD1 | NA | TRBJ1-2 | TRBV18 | CASSPGQIYGYTF | TGTGCCAGCTCACCGGGACAGATCTATGGCTACACCTTC
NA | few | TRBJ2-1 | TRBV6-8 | CASSYSGSILGYEQFF | TGTGCCAGCAGTTACTCGGGTTCTATTTTAGGGTATGAGCAGTTCTTC
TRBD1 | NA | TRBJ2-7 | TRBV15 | CATSRDYPGTGGPYEQYF | TGTGCCACCAGCAGAGATTACCCCGGGACAGGGGGCCCCTACGAGCAGTACTTC
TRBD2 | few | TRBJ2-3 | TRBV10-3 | CAISESLAGGMSTDTQYF | TGTGCCATCAGTGAGTCTTTAGCGGGAGGGATGAGCACAGATACGCAGTATTTT
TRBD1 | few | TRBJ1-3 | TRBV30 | CAWNRDSGNTIYF | TGTGCCTGGAACCGGGACAGCGGAAACACCATATATTTT
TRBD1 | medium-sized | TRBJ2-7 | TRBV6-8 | CASSYSTGGIGYEQYF | TGTGCCAGCAGTTACTCGACAGGGGGAATTGGATACGAGCAGTACTTC
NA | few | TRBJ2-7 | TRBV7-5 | CASSKRDSRIEQYF | TGTGCCAGCAGCAAACGGGACAGTCGCATAGAGCAGTACTTC
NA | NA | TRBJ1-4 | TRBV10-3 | CASCHLGGAAATNEKLFF | TGTGCCAGCTGCCATTTGGGGGGGGCCGCCGCAACTAATGAAAAACTGTTTTTT
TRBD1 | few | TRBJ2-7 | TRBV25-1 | CASSKTGTGEQYF | TGTGCCAGCTCGAAGACAGGGACAGGCGAGCAGTACTTC
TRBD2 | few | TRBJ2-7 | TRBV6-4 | CASGLAGGYEQYF | TGTGCCAGCGGACTAGCGGGAGGCTACGAGCAGTACTTC
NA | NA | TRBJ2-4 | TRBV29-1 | CSATKSSGKNIQYF | TGCAGCGCCACAAAAAGCTCCGGGAAAAACATTCAGTACTTC
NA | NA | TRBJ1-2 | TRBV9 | CASSANSYGYTF | TGTGCCAGCAGCGCGAACAGCTATGGCTACACCTTC
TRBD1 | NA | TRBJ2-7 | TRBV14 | CASSQPGQAYEQYF | TGTGCCAGCAGCCAGCCGGGACAGGCCTACGAGCAGTACTTC
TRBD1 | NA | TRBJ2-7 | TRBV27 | CASTRTGNAYEQYF | TGTGCCAGCACAAGGACAGGGAACGCCTACGAGCAGTACTTC
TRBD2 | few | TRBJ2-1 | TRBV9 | CASSVGGGAWDEQFF | TGTGCCAGCAGCGTAGGCGGGGGGGCCTGGGATGAGCAGTTCTTC
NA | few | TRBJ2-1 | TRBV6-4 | CASSRDNYNEQFF | TGTGCCAGCTCCCGGGACAACTACAATGAGCAGTTCTTC
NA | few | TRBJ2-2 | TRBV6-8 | CASSNGLVSGELFF | TGTGCCAGCAGCAACGGGCTTGTCTCCGGGGAGCTGTTTTTT
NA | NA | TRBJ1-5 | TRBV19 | CASNLRWSSNQPQHF | TGTGCCAGTAACCTCCGGTGGTCGAGCAATCAGCCCCAGCATTTT
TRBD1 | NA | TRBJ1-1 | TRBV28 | CASSTSTGFPKAFF | TGTGCCAGCAGTACCTCGACAGGGTTCCCCAAAGCTTTCTTT
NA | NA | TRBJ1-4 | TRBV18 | CASSPFTSATNEKLFF | TGTGCCAGCTCACCTTTTACCAGTGCAACTAATGAAAAACTGTTTTTT
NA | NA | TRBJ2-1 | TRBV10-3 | CASQGPLDNEQFF | TGTGCCAGCCAGGGACCGCTCGACAATGAGCAGTTCTTC
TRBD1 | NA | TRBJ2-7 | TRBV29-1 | CSVGTTGPYEQYF | TGCAGCGTCGGCACGACAGGGCCCTACGAGCAGTACTTC
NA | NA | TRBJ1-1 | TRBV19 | CASSIDLRGFENTEVFF | TGTGCCAGTAGTATAGACCTGAGGGGATTTGAGAACACTGAAGTTTTCTTT
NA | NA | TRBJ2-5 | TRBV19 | CASSFQGEETQYF | TGTGCCAGTAGTTTCCAGGGAGAGGAGACCCAGTACTTC
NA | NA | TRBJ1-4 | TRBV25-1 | CASSGAGTNEKLFF | TGTGCCAGCAGTGGGGCAGGGACTAATGAAAAACTGTTTTTT
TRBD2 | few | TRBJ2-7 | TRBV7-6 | CASSSGLAGSSYEQYF | TGTGCCAGCAGTTCCGGACTAGCGGGGAGCTCCTACGAGCAGTACTTC
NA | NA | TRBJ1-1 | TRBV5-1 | CASSLGSPGGEAFF | TGCGCCAGCAGCTTGGGTTCACCGGGCGGTGAAGCTTTCTTT
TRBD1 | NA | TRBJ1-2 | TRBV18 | CASSSRQGSYGYTF | TGTGCCAGCTCATCCCGACAGGGCTCCTATGGCTACACCTTC